The 22 T cell receptor beta chains below all came from one sample that was sequenced in a study of blood T cell repertoires in COVID-19. The table came from immunoSEQ multiplex PCR; TCRdb's copy has only in-frame clones and leaves some out. Of around 280,000 clones listed, about 90% are singletons. The material sequenced was PBMCs or T cells enriched from blood (not recorded which). All receptors derive from a woman under 30 with acute COVID-19.

The rearrangement links TRBV5-1 to TRBJ2-5; D is possibly TRBD1 (5 bases). V was cut by 0 bases and J by 5 bases, with 14 bases left in between. Germline-derived CDR1 and CDR2 are SGHRS and YFSETQ. The CDR3 loop spans 15 amino acids. The CDR3 protein is CASSLVRVGRETQYF. CDR3 sequence (DNA): TGCGCCAGCAGCTTGGTGCGAGTGGGGCGGGAGACCCAGTACTTC. Using reference TRBV5-1 and TRBJ2-5 for the parts outside the CDR3, the full variable domain is KAGVTQTPRYLIKTRGQQVTLSCSPISGHRSVSWYQQTPGQGLQFLFEYFSETQRNKGNFPGRFSGRQFSNSRSEMNVSTLELGDSALYLCASSLVRVGRETQYFGPGTRLLVL.

The chain joins TRBV28 to TRBJ2-5, with D hard to call. Trimming pared 5 bases from V and 3 bases from J, leaving 4 bases between. In germline, CDR1 is MDHEN, CDR2 SYDVKM. The CDR3 is made up of 11 amino acids. The CDR3 DNA reads TGTGCCAGCAGTCGTAAAGAGACCCAGTACTTC. Protein: CASSRKETQYF. The whole variable domain, remainder taken from reference TRBV28 and TRBJ2-5, is DVKVTQSSRYLVKRTGEKVFLECVQDMDHENMFWYRQDPGLGLRLIYFSYDVKMKEKGDIPEGYSVSREKKERFSLILESASTNQTSMYLCASSRKETQYFGPGTRLLVL.

The genes are TRBV2 and TRBJ1-1; D not certain. Trimming left V 7 bases short and J 5 bases short, with 11 bases between. The germline gives CDR1 SNHLY, CDR2 FYNNEI. CDR3 length: 12 residues. The CDR3 DNA is TGTGCCAGCATCCTCGGAGGTACTGAAGCTTTCTTT. Translated: CASILGGTEAFF.

The chain has TRBV5-6 and TRBJ2-2, with D perhaps TRBD1 (5 bases). Trimming took 1 base from V and 0 from J, leaving 7 bases between them. The CDR3 has 15 residues. CDR1 and CDR2 (germline): SGHDT, YYEEEE. Here the CDR3 reads CASSLYRSNTGELFF. DNA of the CDR3: TGTGCCAGCAGCTTGTACAGGTCGAACACCGGGGAGCTGTTTTTT.

This clone appeared a single time. The J gene is TRBJ2-4, the V gene TRBV27; TRBD1 might be the D (6 bases). This CDR3 region has 14 residues. Germline V gene sequence: CDR1 MNHEY, CDR2 SMNVEV (reference sequence). V dropped 0 bases and J dropped 6 bases, with 9 bases sitting between them. For the CDR3, the DNA is TGTGCCAGCAGTTTATCGGGCAGGGGAAACATTCAGTACTTC. This encodes CASSLSGRGNIQYF.

This clone came up once. This chain uses TRBV11-2 with TRBJ2-7, with 9 bases lining up with TRBD1. This CDR3 has 14 amino acids. In germline, CDR1 is SGHAT, CDR2 FQNNGV. The ends lost 5 bases at V and 7 bases at J; junction bases unmatched: 9. This chain's CDR3 is CASSRGQGIEEQYF. The CDR3 bases are TGTGCCAGCAGCAGAGGACAGGGGATTGAGGAGCAGTACTTC.

The CDR3 DNA sequence: TGTGCCAGCAGTGACAGGGGATTGACTAATGAAAAACTGTTTTTT. Protein sequence: CASSDRGLTNEKLFF. J is TRBJ1-4 and V is TRBV2; tentative D call: TRBD1 (6 bases). There are 15 residues in the CDR3. V lost 3 bases and J 2 bases, leaving 10 bases between the germline ends. CDR1 and CDR2 (germline): SNHLY, FYNNEI.

The rearrangement joins TRBV27 to TRBJ1-2; no clear D gene. The CDR3 runs to 18 residues. Trimming removed 5 bases at V and 2 bases at J, with 24 bases between. Germline V CDR1 and CDR2: MNHEY, SMNVEV (reference sequence). The CDR3 region has the DNA TGTGCCAGCAGTCGCCTAGCCAACCCCGAGGGCGGCAACTATGGCTACACCTTC. Translation: CASSRLANPEGGNYGYTF.

V is TRBV18 and J is TRBJ2-7; 12 bases are shared with TRBD2. CDR1 and CDR2 (germline): KGHSH, LQKENI. CDR3 length: 15 amino acids. V was clipped by 3 bases and J by 4 bases; unmatched bases: 4. CDR3 bases: TGTGCCAGCTCACCCCGACTAGCGGGAGAATACGAGCAGTACTTC. This translates into CASSPRLAGEYEQYF.

The J gene is TRBJ2-7, the V gene TRBV7-2; 10 positions match TRBD2. Germline V gene sequence: CDR1 SGHTA, CDR2 FQGNSA. The CDR3 spans 14 residues. J was trimmed by 4 bases and V by 5 bases; bases with no gene match: 5. The CDR3 protein is CASSAPGLAYEQYF. CDR3 DNA sequence: TGTGCCAGCAGCGCTCCGGGACTAGCGTACGAGCAGTACTTC.

The chain uses TRBV7-6 and TRBJ1-3; D may be TRBD1 (5 bases). The V and J ends lost 5 bases and 2 bases respectively, with 10 bases between them. The CDR3 runs 14 residues. The germline V gene has CDR1 SGHVS and CDR2 FNYEAQ. In DNA form, the CDR3 reads TGTGCCAGCAGCCAACCAGGGACTGGAAACACCATATATTTT. This encodes CASSQPGTGNTIYF.

V is TRBV5-1 and J is TRBJ1-2; D is unclear. This CDR3 contains 13 residues. V was cut by 0 bases and J by 2 bases, with 5 bases left in between. The germline V gene has CDR1 SGHRS and CDR2 YFSETQ. DNA for the CDR3: TGCGCCAGCAGCTTGGACATAAACTATGGCTACACCTTC. It codes for CASSLDINYGYTF. The whole variable domain, filled in from reference TRBV5-1 and TRBJ1-2, reads KAGVTQTPRYLIKTRGQQVTLSCSPISGHRSVSWYQQTPGQGLQFLFEYFSETQRNKGNFPGRFSGRQFSNSRSEMNVSTLELGDSALYLCASSLDINYGYTFGSGTRLTVV.

This clone was counted between two and nine times. V is TRBV19 and J is TRBJ2-3, with D unclear. The germline CDR1 and CDR2 sequences are LNHDA and SQIVND (reference sequence). The ends were cut back, 1 base at V and 4 bases at J, with 6 bases in the middle. The CDR3 is 13 amino acids. The CDR3 coding sequence is TGTGCCAGTAGTATAGCCCTCCCAGATACGCAGTATTTT. It codes for CASSIALPDTQYF.

The chain joins TRBV5-5 to TRBJ2-5, with D possibly TRBD2 on 6 matching bases. V lost 0 bases and J 5 bases, leaving 11 bases between the germline ends. Germline lookup yields CDR1 SGHKS and CDR2 YYEKEE (reference sequence). The CDR3 is made up of 14 amino acids. CDR3 sequence (DNA): TGTGCCAGCAGCTTGGTGGGCAGCGGGGAGACCCAGTACTTC. Residues: CASSLVGSGETQYF.

The chain joins TRBV29-1 to TRBJ1-5; the D is unclear. The CDR3 contains 14 residues. Germline CDR1 SQVTM, CDR2 ANQGSEA. V was pared by 2 bases and J by 2 bases, with 10 bases between. The chain's CDR3 is CSVETAERNQPQHF. For the CDR3, the DNA is TGCAGCGTTGAAACAGCGGAGCGCAATCAGCCCCAGCATTTT. Variable domain in full (rest from reference TRBV29-1 and TRBJ1-5): SAVISQKPSRDICQRGTSLTIQCQVDSQVTMMFWYRQQPGQSLTLIATANQGSEATYESGFVIDKFPISRPNLTFSTLTVSNMSPEDSSIYLCSVETAERNQPQHFGDGTRLSIL.

The chain links TRBV10-2 to TRBJ1-5, with 8 nucleotides matching TRBD1. The CDR3 extends over 15 amino acids. J was trimmed by 2 bases and V by 7 bases; bases with no gene match: 7. Germline lookup yields CDR1 WSHSY and CDR2 SAAADI. In nucleotides, the CDR3 is TGCGCCAGCATAACTGACAGGGGTTGCAATCAGCCCCAGCATTTT. It encodes CASITDRGCNQPQHF.

The chain is built from TRBV7-9 and TRBJ1-4; D gene unclear. This CDR3 has 14 amino acids. The germline CDR1 and CDR2 sequences are SEHNR and FQNEAQ (reference sequence). Trimming removed 5 bases at V and 4 bases at J, with 11 bases between. Here the CDR3 reads CASSPGLGNEKLFF. CDR3 nucleotides: TGTGCCAGCAGCCCGGGGTTGGGTAATGAAAAACTGTTTTTT.

The rearrangement links TRBV3-1 (or the pseudogene TRBV3-2) to TRBJ1-1; the D gene is possibly TRBD1 (5 bases). This CDR3 region has 15 residues. The V gene's germline CDR1 is LGHDT and CDR2 YNNKEL (reference sequence). Trimming stripped 0 bases from V and 3 bases from J, with 11 bases between. In DNA, the CDR3 is TGTGCCAGCAGCCAAGATATAGGGGTGGACACTGAAGCTTTCTTT. Its translation: CASSQDIGVDTEAFF.

The chain has TRBV5-4 and TRBJ1-2; D may be TRBD1 (5 bases). V lost 1 base and J lost 3, with 13 bases in between. The CDR3 runs 15 residues. Germline loops: CDR1 SGHNT, CDR2 YYREEE (reference sequence). The CDR3 loop reads CASSLLGQGYYGYTF. The CDR3 DNA is TGTGCCAGCAGCTTGTTGGGCCAGGGTTACTATGGCTACACCTTC. The variable domain in full, with the rest retrieved from reference TRBV5-4 and TRBJ1-2, is ETGVTQSPTHLIKTRGQQVTLRCSSQSGHNTVSWYQQALGQGPQFIFQYYREEENGRGNFPPRFSGLQFPNYSSELNVNALELDDSALYLCASSLLGQGYYGYTFGSGTRLTVV.

The chain couples TRBV7-9 to TRBJ2-3, with 12 bases matching TRBD2. V dropped 1 base and J dropped 5; count of bases not matched to a gene: 10. CDR1 is SEHNR and CDR2 is FQNEAQ in the germline V gene (reference sequence). The CDR3 consists of 18 residues. The DNA of the CDR3 is TGTGCCAGCAGCTTAGTCGTGACTAGCGGGAGAATGGGAGATACGCAGTATTTT. It translates to CASSLVVTSGRMGDTQYF.

The chain combines TRBV2 with TRBJ2-1, with TRBD1 matching 10 bases. J lost 9 bases, V lost 5 bases, and 13 bases had no gene match. The CDR3 totals 16 residues. Germline lookup yields CDR1 SNHLY and CDR2 FYNNEI. The CDR3 spells CASSNYRQGAFGEQFF. CDR3 nucleotides: TGTGCCAGCAGTAACTACCGACAGGGGGCTTTTGGTGAGCAGTTCTTC.

The V call is TRBV7-9, the J call TRBJ2-5, with 10 positions matching TRBD2. Germline values: CDR1 SEHNR, CDR2 FQNEAQ (reference sequence). CDR3 length: 17 amino acids. V trimming: 5 bases; J trimming: 3 bases; junction bases outside the gene matches: 12. The CDR3 loop reads CASSGKPGLATKETQYF. The DNA for the CDR3 is TGTGCCAGCAGCGGAAAACCGGGACTAGCGACCAAAGAGACCCAGTACTTC.